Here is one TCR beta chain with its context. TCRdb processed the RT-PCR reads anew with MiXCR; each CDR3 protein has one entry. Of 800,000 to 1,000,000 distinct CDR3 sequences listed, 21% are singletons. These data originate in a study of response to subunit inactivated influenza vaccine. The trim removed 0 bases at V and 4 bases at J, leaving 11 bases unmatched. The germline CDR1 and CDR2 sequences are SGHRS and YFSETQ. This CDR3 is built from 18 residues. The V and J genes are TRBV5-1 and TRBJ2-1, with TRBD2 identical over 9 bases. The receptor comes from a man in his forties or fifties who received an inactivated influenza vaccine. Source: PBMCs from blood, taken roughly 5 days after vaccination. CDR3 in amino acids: CASSLGDKVAGVYNEQFF. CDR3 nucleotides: TGCGCCAGCAGCTTGGGGGATAAGGTAGCGGGAGTATACAATGAGCAGTTCTTC. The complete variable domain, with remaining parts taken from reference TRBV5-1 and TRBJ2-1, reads KAGVTQTPRYLIKTRGQQVTLSCSPISGHRSVSWYQQTPGQGLQFLFEYFSETQRNKGNFPGRFSGRQFSNSRSEMNVSTLELGDSALYLCASSLGDKVAGVYNEQFFGPGTRLTVL.